The 15 T cell receptor beta chains reported below all come from one sample, sequenced in a study of read filtering for tumor transcriptome and immune sequencing. Molecular barcoded adaptors covering alpha/delta and beta/gamma chains were used on around 370 ng RNA. TCRdb independently ran MiXCR on the reads; one entry per CDR3 protein. The sample has some 80,000 distinct CDR3 sequences, approximately 13% seen once. What was sequenced was a population of CD138-negative cells sorted from bone marrow. The receptors shown here come from a donor over 35 with multiple myeloma.

This clonotype was counted at least ten times. The chain couples TRBV5-1 to TRBJ2-5; D is perhaps TRBD1 (5 bases). The CDR3 consists of 14 residues. V gave up 0 bases and J gave up 2 bases, with 8 bases separating them. Germline lookup yields CDR1 SGHRS and CDR2 YFSETQ. Here the CDR3 DNA reads TGCGCCAGCAGCTTGGTGGGGCCTCAAGAGACCCAGTACTTC. Encoded protein: CASSLVGPQETQYF.

This clonotype showed up many times. This CDR3 is CASSLSRTGGADYGYTF. CDR3 DNA: TGTGCCAGCAGTCTCAGCAGGACAGGGGGCGCGGACTATGGCTACACCTTC. The chain recombines TRBV27 with TRBJ1-2; 11 bases fit TRBD1. V lost 5 bases and J lost 3; bases outside the gene matches: 11. Germline assignment: CDR1 MNHEY and CDR2 SMNVEV (reference sequence). This CDR3 spans 17 amino acids.

This clonotype showed up many times. This sequence joins TRBV12-3 or TRBV12-4 and TRBJ2-7; no definite D call. Between the trimmed V and J ends, which lost 5 bases and 2 bases, there was a span of 10 bases. The CDR3 sequence is 13 residues long. The CDR3 reads CASSPTTTYEQYF. The CDR3 DNA reads TGTGCCAGCAGTCCAACTACTACCTACGAGCAGTACTTC.

This clonotype was seen ten or more times. V is TRBV7-3 and J is TRBJ2-3, with D possibly TRBD2 on 5 matching bases. The CDR3 is made up of 13 amino acids. V was shortened by 2 bases and J by 4 bases, with 7 bases between the two germline ends. CDR1 SGHTA and CDR2 FQGTGA come from the germline V gene. The CDR3 here is CASSLGGSDTQYF. The CDR3 nucleotides read TGTGCCAGCAGCTTAGGAGGCTCAGATACGCAGTATTTT.

In this sample, this clonotype turned up a few times. The DNA of the CDR3 is TGTGCCAGCAGCTTGGCCGGGATTCAAGAGACCCAGTACTTC. Translating it yields CASSLAGIQETQYF. This chain uses TRBV5-4 with TRBJ2-5; possible D gene TRBD2, 5 bases. CDR3 length equals 14 residues. CDR1 and CDR2 (germline): SGHNT, YYREEE (reference sequence). V was trimmed by 0 bases and J by 2 bases, leaving 8 bases between them.

Ten or more counts support this clonotype. Here the CDR3 reads CASNLREGQTQYF. The CDR3 nucleotides are TGCGCCAGCAACCTGCGGGAGGGCCAGACCCAGTACTTC. This chain links TRBV5-1 with TRBJ2-5; 9 bases line up with TRBD2. V was pared by 6 bases and J by 6 bases, with 6 bases of the junction left unmatched. This CDR3 is built from 13 residues. Germline V gene data show CDR1 as SGHRS and CDR2 as YFSETQ.

This chain connects TRBV5-1 to TRBJ2-1; unclear D gene. Germline V gives CDR1 SGHRS, CDR2 YFSETQ. Trimming cost V 0 bases and J 2 bases, with 12 bases left between them. This CDR3 has 16 residues. The CDR3 spells CASSLEGPVTYNEQFF. As DNA, the CDR3 is TGCGCCAGCAGCTTGGAAGGGCCTGTAACCTACAATGAGCAGTTCTTC.

This clonotype was recorded once. The V gene is TRBV12-3 or TRBV12-4, the J gene TRBJ1-2; the D gene is possibly TRBD1 (5 bases). The length of the CDR3 is 13 residues. Trimming removed 7 bases at V and 8 bases at J, with 17 bases between. CDR3 loop: CASTPEGIDGYTF. CDR3 in DNA: TGTGCCAGCACCCCTGAGGGGATTGACGGCTACACCTTC.

In its sample, this clonotype was seen many times. The rearrangement uses TRBV20-1 and TRBJ1-4, with D unresolved. The CDR3 has 13 amino acids. V was clipped by 6 bases and J by 0 bases, with 8 bases between them. Germline lookup yields CDR1 DFQATT and CDR2 SNEGSKA (reference sequence). In DNA form, the CDR3 reads TGCAGTGCGAGGGATGCAACTAATGAAAAACTGTTTTTT. This gives the protein CSARDATNEKLFF.

This clonotype was seen many times. The rearrangement joins TRBV11-2 to TRBJ2-3; weak D call: TRBD2 (6 bases). The ends were cut back, 1 base at V and 6 bases at J, with 11 bases in the middle. Germline V gene lookup returns CDR1 SGHAT and CDR2 FQNNGV. The CDR3 spans 14 residues. The CDR3 DNA reads as TGTGCCAGCAGCTTAGCGGGAGCCCCCGATACGCAGTATTTT. This sequence encodes CASSLAGAPDTQYF.

Note on this clonotype: Given a much more abundant clone one base away, this may be a read error. CDR3 bases: TGCAGCGTTGATGTAACATTTTGGACGGGAGAAGCAGATACGCAGTATTTT. Translating gives CSVDVTFWTGEADTQYF. The chain combines TRBV29-1 with TRBJ2-3; D is possibly TRBD2 (6 bases). Germline V gene lookup returns CDR1 SQVTM and CDR2 ANQGSEA. The germline V and J ends were trimmed by 3 bases and 4 bases, with 23 bases remaining between them. The CDR3 length is 17 residues.

This clonotype has ten or more counts. The chain recombines TRBV5-1 with TRBJ2-5; D possibly uses TRBD1 or TRBD2 (6 bases each). Germline CDR1 is SGHRS and CDR2 is YFSETQ. V lost 1 base and J 5 bases, leaving 12 bases between the germline ends. The CDR3 contains 14 residues. This CDR3 reads CASSLRGDVETQYF. As DNA, the CDR3 is TGCGCCAGCAGCTTGAGGGGGGACGTGGAGACCCAGTACTTC.

This clonotype was seen more than once but under ten times. The gene calls are TRBV5-1 and TRBJ2-7; D is perhaps TRBD2 (6 bases). The germline V and J ends were trimmed by 0 bases and 3 bases, with 13 bases remaining between them. Per germline, CDR1 SGHRS and CDR2 YFSETQ. The CDR3 is 15 residues long. CDR3 nucleotides: TGCGCCAGCAGCTTGGCGGGACTCGATCGCTACGAGCAGTACTTC. It codes for CASSLAGLDRYEQYF.

This clonotype was seen only a few times. One junction end disagrees with the germline gene, perhaps due to a read error. The chain couples TRBV4-1 to TRBJ2-7; 9 bases are shared with TRBD1. The CDR3 has 17 residues. Per germline, CDR1 MGHRA and CDR2 YSYEKL. The CDR3 reads CASSQGNRGRGSYGQYF. As DNA, the CDR3 is TGCGCCAGCAGCCAGGGGAACAGGGGGCGCGGGTCCTACGGGCAGTACTTC.

This clonotype was found many times. V usage is TRBV5-1 and J usage is TRBJ1-1; TRBD1 aligns across 10 bases. The V segment lost 3 bases and the J segment 4 bases; nucleotides outside the gene matches: 6. CDR3 size: 15 residues. Per the germline V gene, CDR1 is SGHRS and CDR2 is YFSETQ. The CDR3 coding sequence is TGCGCCAGCAGCTCTCAGGGACAGGGGTCCACTGAAGCTTTCTTT. Its protein is CASSSQGQGSTEAFF.